A selection of T cell receptor beta chains follows, all from one sample in a study of blood T cell repertoires in COVID-19. The repertoire was sequenced with immunoSEQ multiplex PCR; TCRdb's copy has only in-frame clones and lacks some. The sample records roughly 250,000 clones, around 89% being singletons. Sequencing input: PBMCs or T cells enriched from blood (not recorded which). The origin of the receptors is a woman aged 40 to 49 with acute COVID-19. CDR3s include the opening cysteine and the closing phenylalanine or tryptophan. A D gene is named only where the DNA matches it firmly. Clone size is given for some rows only: seen once, a few or many times, or a class if the clone is expanded.

abundance: -
d_gene: TRBD1
j_gene: TRBJ1-1
v_gene: TRBV30
CDR3aa: CAWSVKGAWTEAFF
CDR3nt: TGTGCCTGGAGTGTAAAGGGGGCATGGACTGAAGCTTTCTTT

abundance: -
d_gene: TRBD2
j_gene: TRBJ2-2
v_gene: TRBV4-3
CDR3aa: CASSPGLAVTGELFF
CDR3nt: TGCGCCAGCAGCCCCGGACTAGCAGTCACCGGGGAGCTGTTTTTT

abundance: -
d_gene: TRBD1
j_gene: TRBJ1-1
v_gene: TRBV7-2
CDR3aa: CASSSITHGQGGRAFF
CDR3nt: TGTGCCAGCAGCTCCATCACCCACGGACAGGGGGGTCGGGCTTTCTTT

abundance: -
d_gene: -
j_gene: TRBJ2-1
v_gene: TRBV7-3
CDR3aa: CASSLMEGKNEQFF
CDR3nt: TGTGCCAGCAGCTTAATGGAGGGCAAGAATGAGCAGTTCTTC

abundance: -
d_gene: -
j_gene: TRBJ2-3
v_gene: TRBV18
CDR3aa: CASSLGAWRNTDTQYF
CDR3nt: TGTGCCAGCTCGCTTGGTGCCTGGCGGAACACAGATACGCAGTATTTT

abundance: once
d_gene: TRBD1
j_gene: TRBJ2-7
v_gene: TRBV13
CDR3aa: CASSLLGQGAREQYF
CDR3nt: TGTGCCAGCAGCTTATTGGGACAGGGGGCGCGGGAGCAGTACTTC

abundance: -
d_gene: -
j_gene: TRBJ1-5
v_gene: TRBV2
CDR3aa: CASSADSRGGNQPQHF
CDR3nt: TGTGCCAGCAGCGCCGACAGCCGTGGAGGCAATCAGCCCCAGCATTTT

abundance: few
d_gene: -
j_gene: TRBJ1-1
v_gene: TRBV10-3
CDR3aa: CAISESAGGTEAFF
CDR3nt: TGTGCCATCAGTGAGTCTGCGGGGGGCACTGAAGCTTTCTTT

abundance: -
d_gene: -
j_gene: TRBJ2-7
v_gene: TRBV9
CDR3aa: CASSVTSFTYEQYF
CDR3nt: TGTGCCAGCAGCGTGACTAGTTTCACCTACGAGCAGTACTTC

abundance: -
d_gene: TRBD1
j_gene: TRBJ2-1
v_gene: TRBV7-3
CDR3aa: CASSEQGAVYNEQFF
CDR3nt: TGTGCCAGCAGCGAACAGGGGGCGGTCTACAATGAGCAGTTCTTC

abundance: once
d_gene: TRBD1
j_gene: TRBJ1-5
v_gene: TRBV28
CDR3aa: CASSFPDRVRNQPQHF
CDR3nt: TGTGCCAGCAGTTTCCCCGACAGGGTAAGGAATCAGCCCCAGCATTTT

abundance: -
d_gene: TRBD2
j_gene: TRBJ2-3
v_gene: TRBV6-5
CDR3aa: CASSSTGLVMADTQYF
CDR3nt: TGTGCCAGCAGTTCCACCGGACTAGTCATGGCAGATACGCAGTATTTT

abundance: -
d_gene: TRBD1
j_gene: TRBJ1-5
v_gene: TRBV16
CDR3aa: CASSQVTGGWDQPQHF
CDR3nt: TGTGCCAGCAGCCAAGTTACAGGGGGCTGGGATCAGCCCCAGCATTTT

abundance: -
d_gene: TRBD2
j_gene: TRBJ2-2
v_gene: TRBV7-9
CDR3aa: CASSLMLAGDTGELFF
CDR3nt: TGTGCCAGCAGCTTAATGCTAGCGGGAGACACCGGGGAGCTGTTTTTT

abundance: -
d_gene: TRBD2
j_gene: TRBJ2-7
v_gene: TRBV5-4
CDR3aa: CASSSPYSGSMGNEQYF
CDR3nt: TGTGCCAGCAGCTCCCCCTATAGCGGGAGTATGGGGAACGAGCAGTACTTC

abundance: -
d_gene: -
j_gene: TRBJ1-5
v_gene: TRBV18
CDR3aa: CASSPDRESAQHF
CDR3nt: TGTGCCAGCTCACCGGACAGAGAATCAGCCCAGCATTTT

abundance: -
d_gene: -
j_gene: TRBJ2-1
v_gene: TRBV7-9
CDR3aa: CASSLLVSSYNEQFF
CDR3nt: TGTGCCAGCAGCTTACTCGTCTCCTCCTACAATGAGCAGTTCTTC

abundance: once
d_gene: -
j_gene: TRBJ1-1
v_gene: TRBV2
CDR3aa: CASSEHSVGAFF
CDR3nt: TGTGCCAGCAGTGAGCACTCCGTTGGAGCTTTCTTT

abundance: -
d_gene: -
j_gene: TRBJ2-1
v_gene: TRBV7-9
CDR3aa: CASSSLFGGANRAYNEQFF
CDR3nt: TGTGCCAGCAGCTCCCTCTTTGGCGGGGCAAACCGGGCCTACAATGAGCAGTTCTTC

abundance: -
d_gene: -
j_gene: TRBJ1-1
v_gene: TRBV7-2
CDR3aa: CASRLTGFGNTEAFF
CDR3nt: TGTGCCAGCAGACTCACAGGGTTTGGGAACACTGAAGCTTTCTTT

abundance: -
d_gene: -
j_gene: TRBJ2-3
v_gene: TRBV5-1
CDR3aa: CASSPLISTDTQYF
CDR3nt: TGCGCCAGCAGCCCCCTAATAAGCACAGATACGCAGTATTTT

abundance: -
d_gene: -
j_gene: TRBJ1-5
v_gene: TRBV6-2/TRBV6-3
CDR3aa: CASSRPPGQGNQPQHF
CDR3nt: TGTGCCAGCAGTCGCCCGCCAGGGCAGGGGAATCAGCCCCAGCATTTT

abundance: -
d_gene: TRBD2
j_gene: TRBJ2-1
v_gene: TRBV6-4
CDR3aa: CASSPRDYSYNEQFF
CDR3nt: TGTGCCAGCAGTCCCCGGGACTACTCCTACAATGAGCAGTTCTTC

abundance: -
d_gene: TRBD2
j_gene: TRBJ2-1
v_gene: TRBV2
CDR3aa: CASRRIAGGPTEQFF
CDR3nt: TGTGCCAGCAGGCGAATAGCGGGAGGGCCGACTGAGCAGTTCTTC

abundance: -
d_gene: TRBD2
j_gene: TRBJ2-2
v_gene: TRBV5-1
CDR3aa: CASSLVPSGTDGELFF
CDR3nt: TGCGCCAGCAGCTTGGTGCCTAGCGGGACAGACGGGGAGCTGTTTTTT

abundance: -
d_gene: TRBD2
j_gene: TRBJ2-2
v_gene: TRBV13
CDR3aa: CASSPGLAGGPRDTGELFF
CDR3nt: TGTGCCAGCAGCCCCGGACTAGCGGGAGGGCCAAGGGACACCGGGGAGCTGTTTTTT

abundance: -
d_gene: -
j_gene: TRBJ2-6
v_gene: TRBV28
CDR3aa: CASTRGRGVTGANVLTF
CDR3nt: TGTGCCAGCACCCGTGGCAGGGGGGTTACTGGGGCCAACGTCCTGACTTTC

abundance: -
d_gene: TRBD1
j_gene: TRBJ2-7
v_gene: TRBV12-3/TRBV12-4
CDR3aa: CASSLTGGYEQYF
CDR3nt: TGTGCCAGCAGTCTTACAGGGGGCTACGAGCAGTACTTC

abundance: -
d_gene: TRBD1
j_gene: TRBJ2-2
v_gene: TRBV4-3
CDR3aa: CASSGDRASGELFF
CDR3nt: TGCGCCAGCAGTGGGGACAGGGCCTCTGGGGAGCTGTTTTTT

abundance: once
d_gene: TRBD1
j_gene: TRBJ1-1
v_gene: TRBV18
CDR3aa: CASSLGQGVTEAFF
CDR3nt: TGTGCCAGCTCACTAGGACAGGGGGTGACTGAAGCTTTCTTT

abundance: -
d_gene: -
j_gene: TRBJ1-1
v_gene: TRBV24-1
CDR3aa: CATSDLPRGEAFF
CDR3nt: TGTGCCACCAGTGATTTGCCCCGGGGTGAAGCTTTCTTT

abundance: -
d_gene: -
j_gene: TRBJ1-3
v_gene: TRBV15
CDR3aa: CATSPLSGVTGNTIYF
CDR3nt: TGTGCCACCAGTCCCCTGAGTGGAGTAACTGGAAACACCATATATTTT

abundance: -
d_gene: -
j_gene: TRBJ1-5
v_gene: TRBV19
CDR3aa: CASKDRRGPNQPQHF
CDR3nt: TGTGCCAGTAAGGACAGACGAGGCCCTAATCAGCCCCAGCATTTT

abundance: -
d_gene: -
j_gene: TRBJ2-1
v_gene: TRBV7-2
CDR3aa: CASSSGQPYNEQFF
CDR3nt: TGTGCCAGCAGCTCAGGACAGCCCTACAATGAGCAGTTCTTC

abundance: -
d_gene: TRBD2
j_gene: TRBJ2-1
v_gene: TRBV9
CDR3aa: CASSQRLAPYNEQFF
CDR3nt: TGTGCCAGCAGCCAACGACTAGCTCCATACAATGAGCAGTTCTTC

abundance: -
d_gene: TRBD2
j_gene: TRBJ2-7
v_gene: TRBV2
CDR3aa: CASGRLAGGEQYF
CDR3nt: TGTGCCAGCGGGCGACTAGCGGGAGGCGAGCAGTACTTC

abundance: -
d_gene: -
j_gene: TRBJ1-3
v_gene: TRBV10-3
CDR3aa: CAISGRADSGNTIYF
CDR3nt: TGTGCCATCAGTGGCAGGGCGGACTCTGGAAACACCATATATTTT

abundance: -
d_gene: -
j_gene: TRBJ2-7
v_gene: TRBV6-5
CDR3aa: CASSYAEIPYEQYF
CDR3nt: TGTGCCAGCAGTTACGCGGAGATCCCCTACGAGCAGTACTTC

abundance: -
d_gene: -
j_gene: TRBJ1-3
v_gene: TRBV7-6
CDR3aa: CASSLNWGQGPSSGNTIYF
CDR3nt: TGTGCCAGCAGCTTAAATTGGGGGCAGGGACCGAGCTCTGGAAACACCATATATTTT

abundance: -
d_gene: -
j_gene: TRBJ1-6
v_gene: TRBV11-2
CDR3aa: CASSLGGGYNSPLHF
CDR3nt: TGTGCCAGCAGCTTAGGCGGGGGCTATAATTCACCCCTCCACTTT

abundance: -
d_gene: -
j_gene: TRBJ2-3
v_gene: TRBV4-3
CDR3aa: CASSQDTGRALGLNRTDTQYF
CDR3nt: TGCGCCAGCAGCCAAGATACTGGCAGAGCCCTAGGCTTAAATAGGACAGATACGCAGTATTTT

abundance: -
d_gene: -
j_gene: TRBJ1-1
v_gene: TRBV19
CDR3aa: CASNRRSISTEAFF
CDR3nt: TGTGCCAGTAACCGCAGGTCGATTTCCACTGAAGCTTTCTTT

abundance: -
d_gene: -
j_gene: TRBJ2-3
v_gene: TRBV19
CDR3aa: CASSLTSRGDTQYF
CDR3nt: TGTGCCAGTAGCCTGACTTCCCGGGGAGATACGCAGTATTTT